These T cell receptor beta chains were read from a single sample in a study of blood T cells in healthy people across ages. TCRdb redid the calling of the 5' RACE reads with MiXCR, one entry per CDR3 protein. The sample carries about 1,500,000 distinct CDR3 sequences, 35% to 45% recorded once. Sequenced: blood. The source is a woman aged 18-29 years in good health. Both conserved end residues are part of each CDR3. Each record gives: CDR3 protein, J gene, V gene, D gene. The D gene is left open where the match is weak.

CASNQYYYGYTF	TRBJ1-2	TRBV7-2	-
CASSLGGGARQWEQFF	TRBJ2-1	TRBV5-1	TRBD2
CSARVRGTEAFF	TRBJ1-1	TRBV20-1	TRBD1
CASSSGLANYNEQYF	TRBJ2-7	TRBV5-1	TRBD2
CASSSMTEGQYF	TRBJ2-3	TRBV7-9	-
CASSLQGSIYEQYF	TRBJ2-7	TRBV7-2	-
CASSVGLAGRDTQYF	TRBJ2-3	TRBV5-1	TRBD2
CASSEVGRKYEQYF	TRBJ2-7	TRBV2	-
CASSPLGRADTEAFF	TRBJ1-1	TRBV5-1	-
CASSDGGGTGNEQFF	TRBJ2-1	TRBV6-4	-
CASSFGKLETQYF	TRBJ2-5	TRBV12-3/TRBV12-4	-
CASRQTSGEQFF	TRBJ2-1	TRBV12-3/TRBV12-4	TRBD2
CASSPGEGWTGELFF	TRBJ2-2	TRBV7-9	-
CASGLDGQFGTFF	TRBJ1-1	TRBV12-5	-
CASKLAENCEQYF	-	TRBV12-3/TRBV12-4	TRBD2
CASSQGAGSGPYEQYF	TRBJ2-7	TRBV4-1	TRBD2
CASSATTAAWTDTQYF	TRBJ2-3	TRBV2	-
CASSDRGFQPQHF	TRBJ1-5	TRBV7-2	TRBD1
CASSLGLRQEQFF	TRBJ2-1	TRBV7-9	-
CASSLPPGTNYGYTF	TRBJ1-2	TRBV5-5	-
CSARVSGSRPADTQYF	TRBJ2-3	TRBV20-1	-
CASSQGAQTAEQYF	TRBJ2-7	TRBV3-1	-
CAGSLSGGRLNDEQYF	-	TRBV7-9	-
CSARQGVETGELFF	TRBJ2-2	TRBV20-1	TRBD1
CASSSIDQETQYF	TRBJ2-5	TRBV7-2	-
CASSLVSGDYGYTF	TRBJ1-2	TRBV5-1	-
CASSLQAVNTEAFF	TRBJ1-1	TRBV12-3/TRBV12-4	-
CASGHSWDRGEQYF	TRBJ2-7	TRBV12-5	TRBD1
CASSVGLGEQYF	TRBJ2-5	TRBV6-1	-
CSARDPASGANVLTF	TRBJ2-6	TRBV20-1	-
CSAVGQGENYGYTF	TRBJ1-2	TRBV20-1	TRBD1
CASSQSFGYGYTF	TRBJ1-2	TRBV14	-
CATSRGSFSTDTQYF	TRBJ2-3	TRBV24-1	-
CASSQLPGGLYGYTF	TRBJ1-2	TRBV3-1	TRBD1
CASSPLTSAYTDTQYF	TRBJ2-3	TRBV7-2	TRBD2
CASRNEGQNQPQHF	TRBJ1-5	TRBV27	-
CASRPDRDYGYTF	TRBJ1-2	TRBV5-1	TRBD1
CASSEGDLYNEQFF	TRBJ2-1	TRBV5-6	-
CASSRGSGGGTEAFF	TRBJ1-1	TRBV3-1	TRBD1
CAIPRDRATIGGYTF	TRBJ1-2	TRBV6-6	TRBD1
CSARGAGVNEKLFF	TRBJ1-4	TRBV20-1	-
CASGPGGLVAEDTQYF	TRBJ2-3	TRBV10-1	-
CAIPGQGKQETQYF	TRBJ2-5	TRBV7-9	TRBD1
CASSLRPGYNEQFF	TRBJ2-1	TRBV7-9	-
CASSFGTEGPTNEKLFF	TRBJ1-4	TRBV6-5	TRBD1
CASSEQGGYGYTF	TRBJ1-2	TRBV28	TRBD1
CASSYVWQANYGYTF	TRBJ1-2	TRBV6-5	-
CASSQEPGTGGNTIYF	TRBJ1-3	TRBV4-1	TRBD1
CASSVAGQGYTTNEKLFF	TRBJ1-4	TRBV9	TRBD1
CSVDDRNYEQYF	TRBJ2-7	TRBV29-1	-
CAISPLGGYEQYF	TRBJ2-7	TRBV10-3	-
CASKSGREYNEQYF	TRBJ2-5	TRBV6-2/TRBV6-3	TRBD2
CASSPERGRGSTEAFF	TRBJ1-1	TRBV5-1	TRBD1
CASSLAAGPAYEQYF	TRBJ2-7	TRBV7-6	-
CASSSGNGGPTNEQFF	TRBJ2-1	TRBV5-1	-
CASSVEMGDTQYF	TRBJ2-3	TRBV9	-
CATSRERTGAQETQYF	TRBJ2-5	TRBV15	-
CASSYIQASQPQHF	TRBJ1-5	TRBV12-3/TRBV12-4	-